One and the same sample provided the 5 T cell receptor beta chains below, sequenced in a study of T cell responses to AZD1222 COVID-19 vaccine. Libraries were prepared by immunoSEQ multiplex PCR; TCRdb keeps only in-frame clonotypes and omits some of them. This table holds 99,000 or so clones, 75% to 90% found once. Source: peripheral blood, taken 28 days after the second AZD1222 dose. The receptors here all came from an adult who received the AZD1222 COVID-19 vaccine.

This clone was seen a single time. In DNA form, the CDR3 reads TGTGCCAGCTCACCCGACAGGACTAATGAAAAACTGTTTTTT. Amino acid sequence: CASSPDRTNEKLFF. The chain joins TRBV18 to TRBJ1-4; D is perhaps TRBD1 (6 bases). Germline CDR1 and CDR2: KGHSH and LQKENI. With 3 bases removed from V and 2 bases from J, the gap between germline ends came to 7 bases. The CDR3 is 14 amino acids.

A single count supports this clone. The chain joins TRBV21-1 to TRBJ2-3; TRBD1 is the table's D call and was not checked against the DNA. TRBV21-1 is given as a pseudogene. CDR3 size: 16 residues. CDR3 in amino acids: CASSKEDRSDTDTQYF. CDR3 nucleotides: TGTGCCAGCAGCAAGGAGGACAGGAGTGACACAGATACGCAGTATTTT.

This clone was detected once. The chain employs TRBV2 and TRBJ2-3; 7 bases are shared with TRBD2. In germline, CDR1 is SNHLY, CDR2 FYNNEI. CDR3 length equals 13 residues. V shed 11 bases and J 3 bases; nucleotides not matched to a gene: 8. This chain's CDR3 is CAQNGGSTDTQYF. The CDR3 DNA reads as TGTGCCCAAAACGGGGGGAGTACAGATACGCAGTATTTT.

The chain has TRBV12-3 or TRBV12-4 and TRBJ1-4; possible D gene TRBD1, 5 bases. Trimming shortened V by 5 bases and J by 14 bases, and 15 bases separated the two germline ends. CDR3 length: 12 residues. The CDR3 here is CASSTSGTRLFF. The CDR3 DNA is TGTGCCAGCAGTACATCCGGGACTCGGCTGTTTTTT.

The CDR3 DNA reads as TGTGCCAGCAGTCCCGGGGGGGGACACGAGCAGTACTTC. It encodes CASSPGGGHEQYF. The chain is built from TRBV28 and TRBJ2-7, with TRBD2 identical over 8 bases. The trim removed 5 bases at V and 5 bases at J, leaving 5 bases unmatched. Germline V gives CDR1 MDHEN, CDR2 SYDVKM. The CDR3 sequence is 13 residues long.